This T cell receptor (beta chain) was documented in a study of beta chain features in type 1 diabetes. Study-level results: Although PCR might favor shorter templates, it would do so equally in patients and controls.

About this clone itself: The antigen is not known.

The authors sorted CD4+ naive, central memory, regulatory and stem cell-like memory cells via CD45RO/CCR7/CD25/CD127/CD95/CD27. The entirety of the isolated RNA underwent reverse transcription, so expressed TCRB transcripts were sequenced. The data were produced by immunoSEQ multiplex PCR, yet TCRdb's version contains in-frame clones alone and is incomplete. The sample shows roughly 330,000 clones, approximately 9.9% of them seen only once. The origin of this receptor is a woman younger than 45 in good health. Material: naive CD4+ T cells from blood.

CDR3 region: CASSSIHNRGANTGELFF. CDR3 nucleotides: TGTGCCAGCAGCTCTATACACAACAGGGGCGCGAACACCGGGGAGCTGTTTTTT. The chain uses TRBV13 and TRBJ2-2; 7 bases align to TRBD1. CDR1 PRHDT and CDR2 FYEKMQ come from the germline V gene (reference sequence). This CDR3 comprises 18 residues. V shed 4 bases and J 0 bases; nucleotides not matched to a gene: 11.